The 15 T cell receptor beta chains listed next were all sequenced from one sample in a study of T cell changes during pregnancy in multiple sclerosis. The assay was immunoSEQ multiplex PCR, and TCRdb's table has in-frame clones only and misses some. This table holds around 65,000 clones, around 90% found once. The sequencing here drew on peripheral blood, taken in the third trimester of pregnancy. The receptors come from a female donor in good health, enrolled as a control in a pregnancy study.

The chain combines TRBV7-2 with TRBJ2-5; TRBD2 matches at 7 bases. This CDR3 contains 15 residues. V was clipped by 2 bases and J by 5 bases; unmatched bases: 8. CDR1 and CDR2 from the germline V gene are SGHTA and FQGNSA. CDR3 DNA sequence: TGTGCCAGCAGCTTATCGAGGGTGGGAGGGGAGACCCAGTACTTC. This codes for CASSLSRVGGETQYF. Drawing the rest from reference TRBV7-2 and TRBJ2-5, the complete variable domain is GAGVSQSPSNKVTEKGKDVELRCDPISGHTALYWYRQSLGQGLEFLIYFQGNSAPDKSGLPSDRFSAERTGGSVSTLTIQRTQQEDSAVYLCASSLSRVGGETQYFGPGTRLLVL.

The chain joins TRBV27 to TRBJ2-5, with 7 bases lining up with TRBD2. Unmatched junction bases numbered 7, after V lost 5 bases and J lost 7 bases. CDR1 is MNHEY, CDR2 SMNVEV, per germline (reference sequence). The CDR3 is 13 residues long. The CDR3 region is CASSLGRGVTQYF. CDR3 DNA: TGTGCCAGCAGTCTCGGACGGGGGGTGACCCAGTACTTC.

V is TRBV7-9 and J is TRBJ2-7; the D is unclear. This CDR3 is built from 12 residues. The V and J ends lost 6 bases and 0 bases respectively, with 6 bases between them. CDR1 and CDR2 from the germline V gene are SEHNR and FQNEAQ (reference sequence). This CDR3 reads CASSFNSYEQYF. The CDR3 DNA sequence: TGTGCCAGCAGTTTTAACTCCTACGAGCAGTACTTC.

This chain's CDR3 is CASSQSAGARNEQFF. The CDR3 DNA reads as TGCGCCAGCAGCCAGTCCGCGGGGGCACGGAATGAGCAGTTCTTC. The rearrangement joins TRBV4-3 to TRBJ2-1; possible D gene TRBD2, 7 bases. The germline CDR1 and CDR2 sequences are LGHNA and YSLEER. Trimming took off 3 bases at V and 7 bases at J, with 16 bases between the two ends. This CDR3 region has 15 residues.

The chain has TRBV14 and TRBJ2-5; possibly TRBD1 for D (6 bases). Germline V CDR1 and CDR2: SGHDN, FVKESK. Trimming removed 4 bases at V and 3 bases at J, with 12 bases between. The CDR3 totals 14 residues. This chain's CDR3 is CASSLRTEKETQYF. In DNA form, the CDR3 reads TGTGCCAGCAGCCTCCGGACAGAAAAAGAGACCCAGTACTTC.

The chain is built from TRBV14 and TRBJ1-1, with 8 bases that match TRBD1. This CDR3 is 19 amino acids long. V gave up 0 bases and J gave up 5 bases; unmatched junction bases: 17. Germline lookup yields CDR1 SGHDN and CDR2 FVKESK. This chain's CDR3 is CASSQDPLFPGQENTEAFF. The CDR3 DNA follows: TGTGCCAGCAGCCAAGACCCACTATTTCCGGGACAGGAGAATACTGAAGCTTTCTTT. Full variable domain (outside the CDR3, taken from reference TRBV14 and TRBJ1-1): EAGVTQFPSHSVIEKGQTVTLRCDPISGHDNLYWYRRVMGKEIKFLLHFVKESKQDESGMPNNRFLAERTGGTYSTLKVQPAELEDSGVYFCASSQDPLFPGQENTEAFFGQGTRLTVV.

CDR3 sequence reads: CASSQVWASETQYF. The DNA for the CDR3 is TGCGCCAGCAGCCAAGTGTGGGCATCGGAGACCCAGTACTTC. The chain is built from TRBV4-3 and TRBJ2-5; D is undetermined. The V gene lost 1 base and the J gene lost 5 bases, with 11 bases spanning the gap. CDR1 and CDR2 (germline): LGHNA, YSLEER. The CDR3 covers 14 residues.

The chain couples TRBV5-5 to TRBJ2-2; no clear D gene. The CDR3 has 12 amino acids. V lost 4 bases to trimming and J lost 6 bases, with 7 bases between them. CDR1 and CDR2 (germline): SGHKS, YYEKEE (reference sequence). The CDR3 loop reads CASSHPAGELFF. The CDR3 nucleotides are TGTGCCAGCAGCCACCCGGCCGGGGAGCTGTTTTTT.

V usage is TRBV11-3 and J usage is TRBJ2-1; D possibly corresponds to TRBD1 (6 bases). Deletions cut 5 bases from V and 0 bases from J, with 11 bases between. The CDR3 has 15 amino acids. Per the germline V gene, CDR1 is SGHNT and CDR2 is YENEEA. The CDR3 region has the DNA TGTGCCAGCAGCCCTCAGGGGAGCTCCTACAATGAGCAGTTCTTC. Translation: CASSPQGSSYNEQFF. Full variable domain (outside the CDR3, taken from reference TRBV11-3 and TRBJ2-1): EAGVVQSPRYKIIEKKQPVAFWCNPISGHNTLYWYLQNLGQGPELLIRYENEEAVDDSQLPKDRFSAERLKGVDSTLKIQPAELGDSAVYLCASSPQGSSYNEQFFGPGTRLTVL.

This clone was observed a handful of times. This chain uses TRBV18 with TRBJ1-1, with D maybe TRBD1 (5 bases). Per the germline V gene, CDR1 is KGHSH and CDR2 is LQKENI. The CDR3 runs to 16 residues. Deletions cut 0 bases from V and 4 bases from J, with 15 bases between. CDR3 in DNA: TGTGCCAGCTCACCACCGGTCGGGGGAGTTGGCACTGAAGCTTTCTTT. This codes for CASSPPVGGVGTEAFF. Complete variable domain (other parts from reference TRBV18 and TRBJ1-1): NAGVMQNPRHLVRRRGQEARLRCSPMKGHSHVYWYRQLPEEGLKFMVYLQKENIIDESGMPKERFSAEFPKEGPSILRIQQVVRGDSAAYFCASSPPVGGVGTEAFFGQGTRLTVV.

This clone showed up just a few times. V and J are TRBV6-5 and TRBJ2-3; 10 nucleotides match TRBD1. This CDR3 is built from 15 residues. Trimming took 8 bases from V and 3 from J; bases not matched to a gene: 8. The germline CDR1 and CDR2 sequences are MNHEY and SVGAGI. Here the CDR3 reads CASRTGTGETDTQYF. CDR3 DNA sequence: TGTGCCAGCCGCACCGGGACAGGGGAGACAGATACGCAGTATTTT.

The rearrangement joins TRBV5-1 to TRBJ2-7; D is uncertain. V lost 4 bases, J lost 1 base, and 3 bases lay in between. CDR1 is SGHRS and CDR2 is YFSETQ in the germline V gene. The CDR3 loop spans 11 amino acids. In DNA form, the CDR3 reads TGCGCCAGCAGCGCGTCCTACGAGCAGTACTTC. It is translated as CASSASYEQYF. Drawing the rest from reference TRBV5-1 and TRBJ2-7, the complete variable domain is KAGVTQTPRYLIKTRGQQVTLSCSPISGHRSVSWYQQTPGQGLQFLFEYFSETQRNKGNFPGRFSGRQFSNSRSEMNVSTLELGDSALYLCASSASYEQYFGPGTRLTVT.

The chain combines TRBV28 with TRBJ2-7, with D possibly being TRBD1 (5 bases). The length of the CDR3 is 16 residues. Germline assignment: CDR1 MDHEN and CDR2 SYDVKM. Trimming shortened V by 6 bases and J by 3 bases, and 21 bases separated the two germline ends. This CDR3 is CASSPLGDRNDYEQYF. DNA for the CDR3: TGTGCCAGCAGCCCATTGGGCGACAGAAACGACTACGAGCAGTACTTC. Together with reference TRBV28 and TRBJ2-7, the CDR3 gives the full variable domain: DVKVTQSSRYLVKRTGEKVFLECVQDMDHENMFWYRQDPGLGLRLIYFSYDVKMKEKGDIPEGYSVSREKKERFSLILESASTNQTSMYLCASSPLGDRNDYEQYFGPGTRLTVT.

J is TRBJ1-2 and V is TRBV7-9, with D perhaps matching TRBD1 (5 bases). This CDR3 comprises 14 residues. Trimming cost V 5 bases and J 4 bases, with 14 bases left between them. Per germline, CDR1 SEHNR and CDR2 FQNEAQ (reference sequence). CDR3 DNA sequence: TGTGCCAGCAGCCCGGGGGGATTGGGCTATGGCTACACCTTC. This gives the protein CASSPGGLGYGYTF.

This clone came up once. CDR3 sequence: CASNPTRGGRQPQHF. CDR3 coding DNA: TGTGCCAGCAATCCCACGAGGGGGGGGAGACAGCCCCAGCATTTT. The chain couples TRBV28 to TRBJ1-5; D is perhaps TRBD1 (6 bases). The CDR3 extends over 15 amino acids. Trimming removed 7 bases from V and 7 bases from J, with 20 bases in between. Germline V gives CDR1 MDHEN, CDR2 SYDVKM.